The rows below give T cell receptor beta chains drawn from one sample of a study of patients and donors after allogeneic stem cell transplantation. TCRdb itself ran the RT-PCR reads through MiXCR, one entry per CDR3 protein. The sample records about a million distinct CDR3 sequences, 15% to 20% being singletons. Material for sequencing was blood, either unsorted or a sorted T cell fraction (not recorded which). The receptors originated from a human donor who was either an allogeneic HSCT recipient or a stem cell or donor lymphocyte infusion donor (not recorded which). It is not recorded whose cells these are; they may come from a transplant donor. CDR3s include the opening cysteine and the closing phenylalanine or tryptophan. Fields, in order: CDR3 length, J gene, D gene, clone size, V gene, CDR3 protein, CDR3 DNA. D genes are given only for firm matches. Size is stated for part of the rows, as once, few or many counts, or as a class when the clone is expanded.

14,TRBJ2-7,-,many,TRBV5-1,CASSPGRASYEQYF,TGCGCCAGCAGCCCAGGGCGGGCGTCCTACGAGCAGTACTTC
13,TRBJ1-1,TRBD1,many,TRBV10-3,CAISEWGTDEAFF,TGTGCCATCAGTGAGTGGGGGACAGACGAAGCTTTCTTT
13,TRBJ2-1,-,few,TRBV9,CASSIPPGVEQFF,TGTGCCAGCAGCATCCCTCCGGGGGTTGAGCAGTTCTTC
14,TRBJ2-1,TRBD1,few,TRBV2,CASSWPGGVNEQFF,TGTGCCAGCAGTTGGCCAGGGGGCGTGAATGAGCAGTTCTTC
17,TRBJ2-1,TRBD2,few,TRBV11-1,CASSTGGLAGGPNEQFF,TGTGCCAGCAGCACGGGGGGACTAGCGGGAGGGCCAAATGAGCAGTTCTTC
13,TRBJ1-2,-,-,TRBV6-1,CASGQAANYGYTF,TGTGCCAGCGGGCAGGCCGCTAACTATGGCTACACCTTC
15,TRBJ1-5,TRBD1,-,TRBV5-1,CASSTTGDSNQPQHF,TGCGCCAGCAGCACGACAGGGGATAGCAATCAGCCCCAGCATTTT
15,TRBJ2-7,-,few,TRBV4-3,CASSQDKNIGYEQYF,TGCGCCAGCAGCCAAGATAAAAATATCGGCTACGAGCAGTACTTC
15,TRBJ1-4,-,-,TRBV12-3/TRBV12-4,CASSFYGGGDEKLFF,TGTGCCAGCAGTTTTTACGGGGGTGGGGATGAAAAACTGTTTTTT
17,TRBJ2-7,-,few,TRBV27,CASSLFGEPGASYEQYF,TGTGCCAGCAGTTTATTCGGGGAGCCAGGGGCTTCCTACGAGCAGTACTTC
14,TRBJ1-1,-,-,TRBV27,CASNLFATSTEAFF,TGTGCCAGCAACCTATTCGCGACATCCACTGAAGCTTTCTTT
14,TRBJ2-5,-,few,TRBV20-1,CSASRLVEQETQYF,TGCAGTGCTAGTAGACTCGTCGAACAAGAGACCCAGTACTTC
13,TRBJ1-1,-,few,TRBV5-8,CASWDAMNTEAFF,TGTGCCAGTTGGGACGCCATGAACACTGAAGCTTTCTTT
11,TRBJ1-1,-,-,TRBV2,CATEGNTEAFF,TGTGCCACCGAGGGGAACACTGAAGCTTTCTTT
14,TRBJ2-1,-,many,TRBV7-8,CASSLSRLAPEQFF,TGTGCCAGCAGCTTAAGTAGGCTCGCTCCCGAGCAGTTCTTC
14,TRBJ2-1,-,-,TRBV7-3,CASSPGSPGNEQFF,TGTGCCAGCAGCCCGGGCTCCCCGGGGAATGAGCAGTTCTTC
11,TRBJ2-3,-,-,TRBV15,CATRGVVTQYF,TGTGCCACCAGGGGGGTCGTCACGCAGTATTTT
15,TRBJ2-5,TRBD2,-,TRBV20-1,CSAPPGTSGPGTQYF,TGCAGCGCCCCTCCCGGGACTAGCGGTCCCGGGACCCAGTACTTC
16,TRBJ2-5,TRBD2,-,TRBV3-1,CASSIGTSETGETQYF,TGTGCCAGCAGCATCGGGACTAGTGAAACGGGAGAGACCCAGTACTTC
13,TRBJ2-5,TRBD1,-,TRBV20-1,CSAYGQGVETQYF,TGCAGTGCTTACGGACAGGGGGTGGAGACCCAGTACTTC
18,TRBJ2-3,-,-,TRBV20-1,CSARGPQSAGSSTDTQYF,TGCAGTGCTAGAGGCCCCCAGTCGGCAGGGTCCAGCACAGATACGCAGTATTTT
17,TRBJ1-4,-,few,TRBV12-5,CASGLGQGTATNEKLFF,TGTGCTAGTGGTTTGGGGCAGGGAACTGCAACTAATGAAAAACTGTTTTTT
11,TRBJ1-1,-,-,TRBV6-1,CASSEAGKAFF,TGTGCCAGCAGTGAGGCCGGGAAAGCTTTCTTT
17,TRBJ2-7,-,-,TRBV12-2,CASRLVGAHPRAYEQYF,TGTGCAAGTCGCTTAGTTGGGGCGCATCCGAGGGCCTACGAGCAGTACTTC
15,TRBJ2-5,-,few,TRBV5-1,CASSLVRTKQETQYF,TGCGCCAGCAGCTTGGTGAGGACCAAACAAGAGACCCAGTACTTC
14,TRBJ1-2,-,-,TRBV29-1,CSVGRDIPNYGYTF,TGCAGCGTTGGGAGAGACATACCTAACTATGGCTACACCTTC